The 27 T cell receptor beta chains presented below share a single source sample, sequenced in a study of neoadjuvant nivolumab and ipilimumab in lung cancer. The repertoire was sequenced with immunoSEQ multiplex PCR; TCRdb's copy has only in-frame clones and lacks some. Of 7,000 to 9,500 clones detected, nearly 85% appear once; the ten largest clones hold around 8%. The sample was tumor tissue, taken after neoadjuvant nivolumab, alone or with ipilimumab, at or shortly before surgery. The receptors originated from an adult with non-small cell lung cancer.

This clone was picked up a small number of times. J is TRBJ1-1 and V is TRBV6-5, with unresolved D. Germline V CDR1 and CDR2: MNHEY, SVGAGI. This CDR3 spans 12 amino acids. Deletions cut 2 bases from V and 1 base from J, with 2 bases between. The CDR3 sequence is CASSYKNTEAFF. CDR3 nucleotides: TGTGCCAGCAGTTACAAGAACACTGAAGCTTTCTTT.

Regarding this clone: Other DNA sequences in the sample encode the same CDR3. The chain combines TRBV5-6 with TRBJ2-7; the D gene is possibly TRBD2 (5 bases). Germline values: CDR1 SGHDT, CDR2 YYEEEE. V lost 4 bases and J 4 bases, leaving 12 bases between the germline ends. The CDR3 is 13 amino acids. CDR3 region: CASSLLASYEQYF. CDR3 in DNA: TGTGCCAGCAGCCTTTTAGCGTCGTACGAGCAGTACTTC.

This chain links TRBV2 with TRBJ2-7, with D possibly being TRBD2 (6 bases). The CDR3 totals 12 residues. V was trimmed by 5 bases and J by 8 bases, leaving 13 bases between them. Germline CDR1 reads SNHLY; CDR2 reads FYNNEI. CDR3 residues: CASSPGTFKQYF. The CDR3 DNA reads TGTGCCAGCAGTCCGGGGACTTTTAAGCAGTACTTC.

The chain has TRBV5-1 and TRBJ1-2, with 9 bases aligning to TRBD1. The CDR3 runs 13 residues. Trimming took 3 bases from V and 8 from J; bases not matched to a gene: 5. The V gene's germline CDR1 is SGHRS and CDR2 YFSETQ. In DNA, the CDR3 is TGCGCCAGCAGCTCAGGGACAGGGAACGGCTACACCTTC. Translation gives CASSSGTGNGYTF.

The chain has TRBV27 and TRBJ2-7; 11 nucleotides match TRBD2. V shed 5 bases and J 2 bases; nucleotides not matched to a gene: 5. The V gene's germline CDR1 is MNHEY and CDR2 SMNVEV (reference sequence). The CDR3 spans 15 residues. CDR3 amino acids: CASSPQLAGAYEQYF. The CDR3 bases are TGTGCCAGCAGTCCACAACTAGCGGGAGCCTACGAGCAGTACTTC.

The chain links TRBV5-6 to TRBJ2-7, with a tentative D call TRBD1 (6 bases). Trimming shortened V by 4 bases and J by 7 bases, and 21 bases separated the two germline ends. The CDR3 totals 15 residues. The germline V gene has CDR1 SGHDT and CDR2 YYEEEE. CDR3 nucleotides: TGTGCCAGCAGCGCTTCACAGGGCCCGGAGGTGGAGCAGTACTTC. Translating it yields CASSASQGPEVEQYF.

V gene TRBV7-2 combines with J gene TRBJ1-2; TRBD1 agrees at 9 bases. The junction had 2 bases not matched to a gene; V was cut back by 5 bases and J by 7 bases. In germline, CDR1 is SGHTA, CDR2 FQGNSA. The CDR3 contains 12 residues. The CDR3: CASSVGQGGYTF. Here the CDR3 DNA reads TGTGCCAGCAGCGTGGGACAGGGTGGCTACACCTTC.

The chain couples TRBV30 to TRBJ1-5; possibly TRBD1 for D (5 bases). The germline V gene has CDR1 GTSNPN and CDR2 SVGIG (reference sequence). The CDR3 runs 15 residues. V lost 4 bases and J 2 bases, leaving 15 bases between the germline ends. The CDR3 reads CAWTPPRAGNQPQHF. CDR3 nucleotides: TGTGCCTGGACCCCCCCCAGGGCAGGCAATCAGCCCCAGCATTTT. The full variable domain, in which reference TRBV30 and TRBJ1-5 provide the parts outside the CDR3, is SQTIHQWPATLVQPVGSPLSLECTVEGTSNPNLYWYRQAAGRGLQLLFYSVGIGQISSEVPQNLSASRPQDRQFILSSKKLLLSDSGFYLCAWTPPRAGNQPQHFGDGTRLSIL.

The chain uses TRBV10-2 and TRBJ2-7, with D perhaps assigned TRBD1 or TRBD2 (5 bases each). The germline V gene has CDR1 WSHSY and CDR2 SAAADI. The CDR3 is 17 residues long. The germline V and J ends were trimmed by 7 bases and 5 bases, with 27 bases remaining between them. The CDR3 region is CASTDPTGLEGRNEQYF. DNA of the CDR3: TGCGCCAGCACTGACCCGACGGGGCTCGAGGGCCGGAACGAGCAGTACTTC.

V and J are TRBV7-2 and TRBJ2-7; possibly TRBD1 or TRBD2 for D (5 bases each). The germline gives CDR1 SGHTA, CDR2 FQGNSA. This CDR3 has 13 amino acids. The germline V and J ends were trimmed by 5 bases and 6 bases, with 14 bases remaining between them. CDR3: CASSPSPGREQYF. The CDR3 nucleotides read TGTGCCAGCAGCCCCTCCCCGGGGCGCGAGCAGTACTTC.

The chain links TRBV5-1 to TRBJ2-5, with D perhaps TRBD1 or TRBD2 (5 bases each). Trimming stripped 4 bases from V and 1 base from J, with 8 bases between. CDR3 size: 13 residues. Looked up from germline, CDR1 is SGHRS and CDR2 is YFSETQ. The CDR3 DNA reads as TGCGCCAGCAGCCGGGACGGCCAAGAGACCCAGTACTTC. It translates to CASSRDGQETQYF.

V usage is TRBV18 and J usage is TRBJ2-5; 9 bases match TRBD1. V lost 0 bases and J lost 5; bases outside the gene matches: 4. The CDR3 totals 15 residues. Germline V gives CDR1 KGHSH, CDR2 LQKENI. DNA of the CDR3: TGTGCCAGCTCACCACCGGACAGGGGTCAGGAGACCCAGTACTTC. It translates to CASSPPDRGQETQYF.

This chain links TRBV7-9 with TRBJ1-2; 12 bases match TRBD1. V lost 3 bases to trimming and J lost 9 bases; unmatched junction nucleotides: 8. The CDR3 consists of 15 residues. CDR1 SEHNR and CDR2 FQNEAQ come from the germline V gene (reference sequence). CDR3 nucleotide sequence: TGTGCCAGCAGCTTTATCAGCGGGACAGGGGGCCGCTACACCTTC. Translated: CASSFISGTGGRYTF.

This chain links TRBV19 with TRBJ1-1; D remains ambiguous. Trimming removed 4 bases at V and 7 bases at J, with 13 bases between. This CDR3 has 13 amino acids. Germline values: CDR1 LNHDA, CDR2 SQIVND (reference sequence). The CDR3 DNA is TGTGCCAGTAGTACTCGGGCCCTCATTGAAGCTTTCTTT. This translates into CASSTRALIEAFF.

CDR3 in amino acids: CASSLGVTGAKETQYF. CDR3 sequence (DNA): TGCGCCAGCAGCTTGGGGGTGACAGGGGCCAAAGAGACCCAGTACTTC. This rearrangement joins TRBV5-1 to TRBJ2-5, with 8 positions matching TRBD1. CDR1 is SGHRS, CDR2 YFSETQ, per germline. Germline trimming cut 0 bases from V and 3 bases from J; bases unmatched to any gene: 7. This CDR3 is built from 16 residues.

This clone was picked up a small number of times. This rearrangement joins TRBV4-1 to TRBJ2-3; D remains unclear. The CDR3 sequence is 15 residues long. Trimming cost V 3 bases and J 6 bases, with 16 bases left between them. Looked up from germline, CDR1 is MGHRA and CDR2 is YSYEKL. The CDR3 is CASSHALMSSDTQYF. The CDR3 DNA follows: TGCGCCAGCAGCCACGCCCTCATGAGTTCGGATACGCAGTATTTT.

The V call is TRBV5-1, the J call TRBJ2-7; the match to TRBD2 covers 8 bases. This CDR3 spans 15 amino acids. The V gene's germline CDR1 is SGHRS and CDR2 YFSETQ. V lost 4 bases and J lost 0; bases outside the gene matches: 6. Written as DNA, the CDR3 is TGCGCCAGCAGCACCAGCGGGGGCGGCTCCTACGAGCAGTACTTC. It yields the protein CASSTSGGGSYEQYF.

This clone was observed a single time. The chain recombines TRBV25-1 with TRBJ1-1; maybe TRBD1 (6 bases). The CDR3 loop spans 17 amino acids. Germline assignment: CDR1 MGHDK and CDR2 SYGVNS. V was trimmed by 4 bases and J by 0 bases, leaving 18 bases between them. In nucleotides, the CDR3 is TGTGCCAGCAGTGGACGGACAGCCAAGGGGGTGAACACTGAAGCTTTCTTT. This translates into CASSGRTAKGVNTEAFF.

The chain carries TRBV19 and TRBJ1-2; 8 nucleotides align to TRBD1. CDR3 length: 14 residues. V lost 5 bases, J lost 5 bases, and 7 bases stayed unmatched. The germline V gene encodes CDR1 LNHDA and CDR2 SQIVND (reference sequence). The CDR3 bases are TGTGCCAGTAGTGCGGGACAGGTCGGGTATGGCTACACCTTC. This sequence encodes CASSAGQVGYGYTF.

The V and J genes are TRBV11-3 and TRBJ2-2; TRBD1 matches 10 bases. The J segment lost 4 bases and the V segment lost 4 bases, leaving 3 bases of the junction unmatched. The CDR3 sequence is 15 residues long. From germline, CDR1 is SGHNT and CDR2 YENEEA. The CDR3 loop reads CASSSGQGGTGELFF. The CDR3 nucleotides are TGTGCCAGCAGCTCCGGACAGGGGGGCACCGGGGAGCTGTTTTTT.

The chain recombines TRBV7-9 with TRBJ2-7; TRBD1 aligns across 7 bases. Unmatched junction bases numbered 11, after V lost 5 bases and J lost 4 bases. Germline loops: CDR1 SEHNR, CDR2 FQNEAQ (reference sequence). CDR3 size: 15 residues. CDR3 DNA: TGTGCCAGCAGCGGAGTAGAAGGGGGCTGGTACGAGCAGTACTTC. The encoded protein is CASSGVEGGWYEQYF.

J is TRBJ2-1 and V is TRBV6-5; maybe TRBD2 (5 bases). V shed 6 bases and J shed 0 bases, with 12 bases lying between them. Germline CDR1 MNHEY, CDR2 SVGAGI. This CDR3 has 15 residues. CDR3 region: CASRAKRSSYNEQFF. Here the CDR3 DNA reads TGTGCCAGCAGGGCAAAGCGGTCCTCCTACAATGAGCAGTTCTTC.

This rearrangement joins TRBV5-1 to TRBJ2-7; 13 bases agree with TRBD2. Unmatched junction bases numbered 11, after V lost 4 bases and J lost 4 bases. Germline-derived CDR1 and CDR2 are SGHRS and YFSETQ. This CDR3 has 17 amino acids. CDR3 residues: CASSPRGGTSGIYEQYF. The CDR3, as DNA: TGCGCCAGCAGCCCTAGGGGGGGGACTAGCGGGATTTACGAGCAGTACTTC. Combining the CDR3 with reference TRBV5-1 and TRBJ2-7 gives the whole variable domain KAGVTQTPRYLIKTRGQQVTLSCSPISGHRSVSWYQQTPGQGLQFLFEYFSETQRNKGNFPGRFSGRQFSNSRSEMNVSTLELGDSALYLCASSPRGGTSGIYEQYFGPGTRLTVT.

This clone was detected only a few times. This chain links TRBV15 with TRBJ1-1; TRBD1 matches at 11 bases. CDR1 is LNHNV, CDR2 YYDKDF, per germline (reference sequence). The CDR3 length is 17 residues. V lost 0 bases to trimming and J lost 4 bases; unmatched junction nucleotides: 7. The CDR3 DNA follows: TGTGCCACCAGCAGAGAAGGGACAGGGGGAGACCGCACTGAAGCTTTCTTT. It encodes CATSREGTGGDRTEAFF.

This clone was detected a few times. J is TRBJ2-7 and V is TRBV5-6, with 11 nucleotides matching TRBD2. The length of the CDR3 is 19 residues. The ends lost 0 bases at V and 3 bases at J; junction bases unmatched: 14. The germline CDR1 and CDR2 sequences are SGHDT and YYEEEE. This CDR3 reads CASSLVTSGGFSAYYEQYF. CDR3 bases: TGTGCCAGCAGCTTGGTAACTAGCGGGGGTTTTTCTGCCTACTACGAGCAGTACTTC. Full variable domain (remainder filled in from reference TRBV5-6 and TRBJ2-7): DAGVTQSPTHLIKTRGQQVTLRCSPKSGHDTVSWYQQALGQGPQFIFQYYEEEERQRGNFPDRFSGHQFPNYSSELNVNALLLGDSALYLCASSLVTSGGFSAYYEQYFGPGTRLTVT.

The chain joins TRBV6-5 to TRBJ2-1; 8 bases align to TRBD2. Germline V lookup: CDR1 MNHEY, CDR2 SVGAGI. The CDR3 covers 13 residues. J was trimmed by 11 bases and V by 6 bases; bases with no gene match: 9. The CDR3 here is CASSRGTSPQQFF. In nucleotides, the CDR3 is TGTGCCAGCAGCCGCGGGACTAGTCCCCAGCAGTTCTTC.

This clone showed up just a few times. The chain is built from TRBV6-5 and TRBJ1-2; D gene ambiguous. Germline CDR1 is MNHEY and CDR2 is SVGAGI. There are 12 residues in the CDR3. Trimming stripped 2 bases from V and 5 bases from J, with 6 bases between. CDR3 DNA: TGTGCCAGCAGTTACGACCGATATGGCTACACCTTC. Its protein product is CASSYDRYGYTF.